The 26 T cell receptor beta chains presented below share a single source sample, sequenced in a study of blood T cells in healthy people across ages. The second PCR ran roughly 6 to 11 cycles with a sample-barcoded 5' primer and J-beta primers. MiXCR, applied by TCRdb to the 5' RACE reads, yields one record per CDR3 protein. Seen here are about 830,000 distinct CDR3 sequences, under 80% observed once, and the top ten hold 28%. Source material: blood. The receptors come from a man younger than 45 in good health.

The genes are TRBV5-1 and TRBJ2-3; 10 positions agree with TRBD2. CDR1 SGHRS and CDR2 YFSETQ come from the germline V gene. The CDR3 has 16 residues. J was trimmed by 0 bases and V by 4 bases; bases with no gene match: 5. This CDR3 is CASSELAGGSTDTQYF. The CDR3 region has the DNA TGCGCCAGCAGCGAATTAGCGGGGGGTAGCACAGATACGCAGTATTTT.

V is TRBV5-1 and J is TRBJ1-4, with 7 bases that match TRBD1. This CDR3 is 14 amino acids long. Trimming at V came to 5 bases and at J to 4 bases, leaving 5 bases not matched to a gene. Germline V lookup: CDR1 SGHRS, CDR2 YFSETQ. The CDR3 loop reads CASRAGTDNEKLFF. The CDR3, as DNA: TGCGCCAGCAGAGCCGGGACAGATAATGAAAAACTGTTTTTT.

The chain uses TRBV7-2 and TRBJ2-3; 11 positions agree with TRBD1. The CDR3 spans 14 residues. The germline CDR1 and CDR2 sequences are SGHTA and FQGNSA. With 5 bases clipped from V and 5 bases from J, the junction kept 3 bases outside the gene matches. CDR3 coding DNA: TGTGCCAGCAGCATGGGACAGGGGGTAGATACGCAGTATTTT. Translated, it gives CASSMGQGVDTQYF.

This chain links TRBV6-2 or TRBV6-3 with TRBJ2-1; D perhaps matches TRBD2 (5 bases). The better agreement between TRBJ2-7 and the DNA end casts doubt on the J call. CDR3 size: 12 residues. Germline CDR1 is MNHEY and CDR2 is SVGEGT. CDR3 DNA sequence: TGTGCCAGCAGGGGAGCGTACAATGAGCAGTACTTC. Amino acids: CASRGAYNEQYF.

V gene TRBV20-1 combines with J gene TRBJ2-6; D remains unclear. This CDR3 is built from 14 residues. Per the germline V gene, CDR1 is DFQATT and CDR2 is SNEGSKA (reference sequence). V lost 2 bases, J lost 0 bases, and 5 bases lay in between. The CDR3 protein is CSARPSSGANVLTF. The CDR3, as DNA: TGCAGTGCTAGACCAAGCTCTGGGGCCAACGTCCTGACTTTC.

DNA for the CDR3: TGTGCCAGCAGTCCAGAAGGACAGGGGATCACTGAAGCTTTCTTT. Residues: CASSPEGQGITEAFF. The J gene is TRBJ1-1, the V gene TRBV6-6; 9 bases fit TRBD1. There are 15 residues in the CDR3. Losses at the gene ends were 5 bases for V and 4 bases for J; bases not matched to a gene: 8. Germline CDR1 reads MNHNY; CDR2 reads SVGAGI (reference sequence).

The V call is TRBV7-9, the J call TRBJ2-5; D is uncertain. Germline-derived CDR1 and CDR2 are SEHNR and FQNEAQ (reference sequence). This CDR3 spans 14 amino acids. V was clipped by 0 bases and J by 3 bases, with 8 bases between them. CDR3 amino acids: CASSLAYSEETQYF. In nucleotides, the CDR3 is TGTGCCAGCAGCTTAGCTTACTCAGAAGAGACCCAGTACTTC.

The rearrangement links TRBV5-1 to TRBJ1-4; D not certain. The CDR3 runs 17 residues. Germline assignment: CDR1 SGHRS and CDR2 YFSETQ. V lost 2 bases and J 2 bases, leaving 16 bases between the germline ends. The CDR3 loop is CASSFIGWGQTNEKLFF. The DNA for the CDR3 is TGCGCCAGCAGCTTTATTGGATGGGGTCAGACTAATGAAAAACTGTTTTTT.

The chain carries TRBV27 and TRBJ2-2; 7 nucleotides match TRBD2. This CDR3 is 14 amino acids long. Germline assignment: CDR1 MNHEY and CDR2 SMNVEV (reference sequence). Trimming at V came to 7 bases and at J to 6 bases, leaving 8 bases not matched to a gene. The chain's CDR3 is CASTRLAGPGELFF. CDR3 nucleotides: TGTGCCAGCACTCGACTAGCAGGGCCCGGGGAGCTGTTTTTT.

The V and J genes are TRBV27 and TRBJ1-2, with 8 nucleotides matching TRBD1. V trimming: 3 bases; J trimming: 2 bases; junction bases outside the gene matches: 2. The CDR3 runs 14 residues. In germline, CDR1 is MNHEY, CDR2 SMNVEV (reference sequence). The DNA for the CDR3 is TGTGCCAGCAGTTTCGCAGGGGGCAACTATGGCTACACCTTC. It codes for CASSFAGGNYGYTF.

The rearrangement uses TRBV4-3 and TRBJ2-4; the match to TRBD2 covers 10 bases. Germline CDR1 reads LGHNA; CDR2 reads YSLEER. V dropped 5 bases and J dropped 13; count of bases not matched to a gene: 11. This CDR3 contains 14 residues. The CDR3 reads CASSAGLADREQYF. CDR3 in DNA: TGCGCCAGCAGCGCTGGACTAGCGGACAGGGAGCAGTACTTC.

This clonotype occurred once. J is TRBJ2-4 and V is TRBV12-3 or TRBV12-4, with TRBD1 as a possible D gene (6 bases). The CDR3 is 17 residues long. Between the trimmed V and J ends, which lost 1 base and 0 bases, there was a span of 13 bases. CDR3 residues: CASSLVGGPLAKNIQYF. In nucleotides, the CDR3 is TGTGCCAGCAGTTTAGTAGGGGGTCCCCTAGCCAAAAACATTCAGTACTTC.

The chain has TRBV7-2 and TRBJ2-3; perhaps TRBD1 as D (7 bases). This CDR3 is 15 amino acids long. The germline V gene encodes CDR1 SGHTA and CDR2 FQGNSA. Trimming removed 1 base at V and 4 bases at J, with 12 bases between. The CDR3 is CASSLEARGADTQYF. In nucleotides, the CDR3 is TGTGCCAGCAGCTTAGAGGCCAGGGGGGCAGATACGCAGTATTTT.

The rearrangement uses TRBV9 and TRBJ2-7; 8 positions match TRBD2. CDR1 is SGDLS, CDR2 YYNGEE, per germline. V trimming: 0 bases; J trimming: 7 bases; junction bases outside the gene matches: 12. CDR3 length: 16 residues. CDR3 sequence (DNA): TGTGCCAGCAGCGTAGGAGCAAGCGGGAGAATGTTAGAGCAGTACTTC. It yields the protein CASSVGASGRMLEQYF. The complete variable domain, with remaining parts taken from reference TRBV9 and TRBJ2-7, reads DSGVTQTPKHLITATGQRVTLRCSPRSGDLSVYWYQQSLDQGLQFLIQYYNGEERAKGNILERFSAQQFPDLHSELNLSSLELGDSALYFCASSVGASGRMLEQYFGPGTRLTVT.

In this sample, this clonotype turned up a few times. The J gene is TRBJ2-4, the V gene TRBV27; 7 positions agree with TRBD1. The J call is doubtful: the DNA matches TRBJ2-7 better. Germline V gene data show CDR1 as MNHEY and CDR2 as SMNVEV (reference sequence). The CDR3 is 13 residues long. The CDR3 DNA reads TGTGCCAGCAGTTTCCGGGACAGCGGCGAGCAGTACTTC. Protein product: CASSFRDSGEQYF.

This clonotype was seen only a few times. V and J are TRBV9 and TRBJ2-1; TRBD2 aligns across 7 bases. The J call may be faulty, since TRBJ2-7 better matches the DNA end. The CDR3 covers 14 residues. CDR1 and CDR2 from the germline V gene are SGDLS and YYNGEE. The CDR3: CASSAPAGGNEQYF. The CDR3 nucleotides read TGTGCCAGCAGCGCCCCAGCCGGGGGGAACGAGCAGTACTTC.

The chain is built from TRBV20-1 and TRBJ2-5; D ambiguous. Trimming cost V 5 bases and J 2 bases, with 6 bases left between them. The CDR3 covers 11 residues. Germline values: CDR1 DFQATT, CDR2 SNEGSKA (reference sequence). CDR3 nucleotides: TGCAGTGCTCTGACACAAGAGACCCAGTACTTC. Protein: CSALTQETQYF.

Comment on this clonotype: One junction end disagrees with the germline gene, perhaps due to a read error. The rearrangement uses TRBV7-8 and TRBJ2-1; D remains unclear. Germline assignment: CDR1 SGHVS and CDR2 FQNEAQ. This CDR3 is 13 amino acids long. DNA for the CDR3: TGTGTCAGCAGCGAAGACCTGAACAATGAGCAGTTCTTC. This gives the protein CVSSEDLNNEQFF.

The rearrangement links TRBV7-2 to TRBJ2-1, with D hard to call. V shed 3 bases and J shed 7 bases, with 7 bases lying between them. The length of the CDR3 is 12 residues. Germline assignment: CDR1 SGHTA and CDR2 FQGNSA. CDR3 loop: CASSFSFNEQFF. CDR3 DNA: TGTGCCAGCAGCTTTTCCTTTAATGAGCAGTTCTTC. The whole variable domain, filled in from reference TRBV7-2 and TRBJ2-1, reads GAGVSQSPSNKVTEKGKDVELRCDPISGHTALYWYRQSLGQGLEFLIYFQGNSAPDKSGLPSDRFSAERTGGSVSTLTIQRTQQEDSAVYLCASSFSFNEQFFGPGTRLTVL.

The rearrangement links TRBV6-1 to TRBJ2-7; 9 bases match TRBD1. This CDR3 contains 15 residues. J gave up 3 bases and V 2 bases, and 5 bases lay outside the gene matches. Per germline, CDR1 MNHNS and CDR2 SASEGT. The CDR3 DNA reads TGTGCCAGCAGTGAAATGGGGACAGGGAGCTACGAGCAGTACTTC. Protein: CASSEMGTGSYEQYF.

This clonotype has just a few counts. CDR3 DNA sequence: TGCGCCAGCAGCCAAGTAGACCCCAGGGATGAGCAGTTCTTC. Translated: CASSQVDPRDEQFF. The V gene is TRBV4-1, the J gene TRBJ2-1; TRBD1 might be the D (5 bases). Deletions cut 1 base from V and 8 bases from J, with 12 bases between. CDR1 is MGHRA and CDR2 is YSYEKL in the germline V gene. The CDR3 sequence is 14 residues long.

V and J are TRBV4-1 and TRBJ2-5; D ambiguous. Germline CDR1 is MGHRA and CDR2 is YSYEKL. The CDR3 consists of 15 residues. Trimming left V 6 bases short and J 1 base short, with 15 bases between. The DNA for the CDR3 is TGCGCCAGCAGATCAATGGACCTGATCCAAGAGACCCAGTACTTC. Translated, it gives CASRSMDLIQETQYF.

The chain combines TRBV27 with TRBJ2-1, with D unresolved. The V gene's germline CDR1 is MNHEY and CDR2 SMNVEV (reference sequence). The V gene lost 2 bases and the J gene lost 9 bases, with 14 bases spanning the gap. This CDR3 is 14 amino acids long. DNA for the CDR3: TGTGCCAGCAGTTTAGCGCCCACCGCTGCTGAGCAGTTCTTC. It yields the protein CASSLAPTAAEQFF.

The chain has TRBV6-1 and TRBJ2-7, with 9 positions matching TRBD1. CDR1 MNHNS and CDR2 SASEGT come from the germline V gene. The CDR3 length is 14 residues. Trimming took 8 bases from V and 4 from J; bases not matched to a gene: 9. The DNA for the CDR3 is TGTGCCAGCCAAAGGGGGACAGGGAGGTACGAGCAGTACTTC. Protein sequence: CASQRGTGRYEQYF.

This sequence joins TRBV7-9 and TRBJ2-7; no firm D call. Germline CDR1 and CDR2: SEHNR and FQNEAQ (reference sequence). The CDR3 runs 15 residues. The ends were cut back, 5 bases at V and 0 bases at J, with 14 bases in the middle. This CDR3 reads CASSPRHLSSYEQYF. The CDR3 DNA reads TGTGCCAGCAGCCCTCGACATCTGAGCTCCTACGAGCAGTACTTC.

This clonotype came up a few times. V gene TRBV6-6 combines with J gene TRBJ2-5, with D perhaps matching TRBD1 (5 bases). The CDR3 has 14 amino acids. Germline values: CDR1 MNHNY, CDR2 SVGAGI (reference sequence). Between the trimmed V and J ends, which lost 2 bases and 2 bases, there was a span of 9 bases. The chain's CDR3 is CASSYPGSQETQYF. In DNA form, the CDR3 reads TGTGCCAGCAGTTACCCAGGGTCTCAAGAGACCCAGTACTTC.